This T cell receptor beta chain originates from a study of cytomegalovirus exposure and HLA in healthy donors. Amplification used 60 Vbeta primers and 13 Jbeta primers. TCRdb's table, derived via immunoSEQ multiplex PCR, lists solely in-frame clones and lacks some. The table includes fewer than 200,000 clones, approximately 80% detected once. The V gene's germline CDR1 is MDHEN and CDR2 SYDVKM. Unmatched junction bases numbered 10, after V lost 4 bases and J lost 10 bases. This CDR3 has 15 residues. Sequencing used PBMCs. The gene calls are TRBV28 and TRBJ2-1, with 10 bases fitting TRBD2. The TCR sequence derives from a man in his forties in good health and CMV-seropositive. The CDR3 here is CASSSPGAGGYEQFF. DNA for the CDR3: TGTGCCAGCAGTTCCCCTGGAGCGGGAGGGTACGAGCAGTTCTTC.